Below, 10 T cell receptor beta chains from the same sample are listed, as sequenced in a study of T cell changes during pregnancy in multiple sclerosis. Profiling relied on immunoSEQ multiplex PCR, and the TCRdb table lists in-frame clones only, not all of them. The sample carries tens of thousands of clones, about 90% recorded once. Here the sequenced sample was CD4+ T cells from peripheral blood mononuclear cells, taken in the third trimester of pregnancy. These receptors were collected from a female donor in good health, enrolled as a control in a pregnancy study.

This chain connects TRBV5-1 to TRBJ2-3; 10 nucleotides line up with TRBD2. The length of the CDR3 is 16 residues. Germline lookup yields CDR1 SGHRS and CDR2 YFSETQ. After removal of 2 bases from V and 3 bases from J, the junction contained 6 bases not matched to a gene. CDR3 in DNA: TGCGCCAGCAGCTTCCTAGCGGGGGCGGGGACAGATACGCAGTATTTT. Encoded protein: CASSFLAGAGTDTQYF.

Concerning this clone: One end of the junction fails to match germline, which may point to a read error. CDR3 in amino acids: CASSPQGAGYNEQFF. CDR3 nucleotide sequence: TGTGCCAGCTCGCCACAGGGGGCCGGCTACAATGAGCAGTTCTTC. This chain uses TRBV18 with TRBJ2-1; TRBD1 aligns across 9 bases. Germline CDR1 and CDR2: KGHSH and LQKENI. This CDR3 is 15 amino acids long. Based on the CDR3 plus reference TRBV18 and TRBJ2-1, the full variable domain is NAGVMQNPRHLVRRRGQEARLRCSPMKGHSHVYWYRQLPEEGLKFMVYLQKENIIDESGMPKERFSAEFPKEGPSILRIQQVVRGDSAAYFCASSPQGAGYNEQFFGPGTRLTVL.

The chain has TRBV11-2 and TRBJ2-4, with a possible D match to TRBD2 (5 bases). Per the germline V gene, CDR1 is SGHAT and CDR2 is FQNNGV. V lost 2 bases, J lost 6 bases, and 14 bases lay in between. The CDR3 length is 15 residues. In DNA form, the CDR3 reads TGTGCCAGCAGCTTACAACACCTCAGCGGAAACATTCAGTACTTC. Residues: CASSLQHLSGNIQYF.

The chain carries TRBV10-3 and TRBJ2-5; 8 nucleotides line up with TRBD2. Germline CDR1 is ENHRY and CDR2 is SYGVKD. The CDR3 loop spans 14 amino acids. The junction had 4 bases not matched to a gene; V was cut back by 4 bases and J by 3 bases. CDR3 amino acids: CAISVRAGEETQYF. The DNA of the CDR3 is TGTGCCATCAGTGTCCGAGCGGGGGAAGAGACCCAGTACTTC.

The V and J genes are TRBV19 and TRBJ2-1, with 11 bases matching TRBD2. The trim removed 9 bases at V and 12 bases at J, leaving 10 bases unmatched. Germline V gene data show CDR1 as LNHDA and CDR2 as SQIVND (reference sequence). CDR3 size: 13 residues. CDR3 residues: CASGLAGPWGQFF. CDR3 DNA: TGTGCCAGCGGACTAGCGGGCCCCTGGGGGCAGTTCTTC.

V gene TRBV7-3 combines with J gene TRBJ2-5; D is uncertain. Germline-derived CDR1 and CDR2 are SGHTA and FQGTGA. The CDR3 is made up of 13 amino acids. The ends were cut back, 2 bases at V and 5 bases at J, with 9 bases in the middle. The DNA for the CDR3 is TGTGCCAGCAGCTTACTCGAGGCCGAGACCCAGTACTTC. This encodes CASSLLEAETQYF.

This clone appeared a single time. The chain joins TRBV19 to TRBJ1-4; 10 bases fit TRBD1. The CDR3 extends over 16 amino acids. CDR1 LNHDA and CDR2 SQIVND come from the germline V gene (reference sequence). Germline trimming cut 3 bases from V and 7 bases from J; bases unmatched to any gene: 8. The CDR3 spells CASSISFRDRGEKLFF. The CDR3 DNA is TGTGCCAGTAGTATCTCATTTCGGGACAGGGGTGAAAAACTGTTTTTT.

The chain is built from TRBV5-1 and TRBJ1-1; the match to TRBD1 covers 7 bases. CDR3 length equals 15 residues. Germline assignment: CDR1 SGHRS and CDR2 YFSETQ. The J segment lost 0 bases and the V segment lost 0 bases, leaving 2 bases of the junction unmatched. CDR3 protein: CASSLGDSLNTEAFF. In nucleotides, the CDR3 is TGCGCCAGCAGCTTGGGGGACAGCTTGAACACTGAAGCTTTCTTT.

J is TRBJ2-5 and V is TRBV2; 7 nucleotides match TRBD2. The CDR3 is made up of 13 amino acids. V dropped 4 bases and J dropped 5; count of bases not matched to a gene: 4. Germline CDR1 reads SNHLY; CDR2 reads FYNNEI. In nucleotides, the CDR3 is TGTGCCAGCAGTGGGGGAGGGTCGGAGACCCAGTACTTC. Translation gives CASSGGGSETQYF.

The chain is built from TRBV27 and TRBJ1-1, with D tentatively TRBD1 (6 bases). CDR3 size: 14 residues. CDR1 and CDR2 from the germline V gene are MNHEY and SMNVEV (reference sequence). The V end was cut by 8 bases, the J end by 7 bases, with 20 bases between. This CDR3 reads CASGGGPAGLEAFF. Here the CDR3 DNA reads TGTGCCAGCGGGGGGGGCCCCGCGGGGCTTGAAGCTTTCTTT.